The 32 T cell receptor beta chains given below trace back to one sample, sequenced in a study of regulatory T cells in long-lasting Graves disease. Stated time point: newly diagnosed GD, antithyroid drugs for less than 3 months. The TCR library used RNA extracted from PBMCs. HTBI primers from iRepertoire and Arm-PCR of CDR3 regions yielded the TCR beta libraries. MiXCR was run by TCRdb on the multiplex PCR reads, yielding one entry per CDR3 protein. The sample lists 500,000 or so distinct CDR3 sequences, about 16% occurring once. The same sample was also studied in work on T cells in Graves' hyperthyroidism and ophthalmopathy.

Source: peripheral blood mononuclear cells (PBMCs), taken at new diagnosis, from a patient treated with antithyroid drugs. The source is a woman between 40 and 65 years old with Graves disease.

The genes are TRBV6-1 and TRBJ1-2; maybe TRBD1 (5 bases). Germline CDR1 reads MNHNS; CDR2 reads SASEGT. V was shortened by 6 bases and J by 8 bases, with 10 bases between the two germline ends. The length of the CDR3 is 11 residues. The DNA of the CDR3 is TGTGCCAGCAGGGGGGAAAAGGGCTACACCTTC. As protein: CASRGEKGYTF.

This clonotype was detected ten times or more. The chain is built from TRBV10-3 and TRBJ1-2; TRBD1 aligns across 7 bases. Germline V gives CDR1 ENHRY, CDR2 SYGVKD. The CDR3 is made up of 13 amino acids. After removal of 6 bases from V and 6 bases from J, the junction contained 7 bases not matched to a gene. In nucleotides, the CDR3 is TGTGCCATCAGCCGGGACAGCCTAGATGGCTACACCTTC. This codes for CAISRDSLDGYTF.

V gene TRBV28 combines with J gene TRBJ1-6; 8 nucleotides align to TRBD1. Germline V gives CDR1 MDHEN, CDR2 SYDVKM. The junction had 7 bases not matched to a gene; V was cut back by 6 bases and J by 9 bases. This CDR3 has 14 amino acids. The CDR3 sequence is CASRRRQGSSPLHF. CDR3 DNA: TGTGCCAGCAGACGAAGACAGGGGAGTTCACCCCTCCACTTT.

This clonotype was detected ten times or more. CDR3: CASRPGTYNEQFF. DNA for the CDR3: TGTGCCAGCAGACCCGGGACTTACAATGAGCAGTTCTTC. The rearrangement joins TRBV6-1 to TRBJ2-1; perhaps TRBD2 as D (6 bases). The length of the CDR3 is 13 residues. From germline, CDR1 is MNHNS and CDR2 SASEGT. Trimming took 6 bases from V and 4 from J, leaving 10 bases between them.

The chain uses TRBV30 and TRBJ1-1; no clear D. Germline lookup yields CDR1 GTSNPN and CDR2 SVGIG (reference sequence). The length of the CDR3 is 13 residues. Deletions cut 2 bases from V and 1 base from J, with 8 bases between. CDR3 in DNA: TGTGCCTGGAGTATGGGTCAGAACACTGAAGCTTTCTTT. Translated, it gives CAWSMGQNTEAFF.

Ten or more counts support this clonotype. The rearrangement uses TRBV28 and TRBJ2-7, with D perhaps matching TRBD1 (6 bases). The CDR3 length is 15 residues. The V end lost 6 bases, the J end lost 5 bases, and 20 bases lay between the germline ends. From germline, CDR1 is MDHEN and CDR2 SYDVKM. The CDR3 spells CASSPTGTFVDEQYF. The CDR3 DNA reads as TGTGCCAGCAGCCCAACCGGGACATTCGTCGACGAGCAGTACTTC.

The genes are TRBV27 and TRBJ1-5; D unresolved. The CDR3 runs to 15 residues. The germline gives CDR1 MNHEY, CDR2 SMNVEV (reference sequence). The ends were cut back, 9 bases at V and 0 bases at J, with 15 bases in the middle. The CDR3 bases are TGTGCCAGTTCACAGAGTGCTTATAGCAATCAGCCCCAGCATTTT. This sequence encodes CASSQSAYSNQPQHF.

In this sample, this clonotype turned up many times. The chain's CDR3 is CASSETTSGGPQETQYF. As DNA, the CDR3 is TGTGCCAGCAGTGAAACGACTAGCGGGGGGCCACAAGAGACCCAGTACTTC. V and J are TRBV2 and TRBJ2-5; 13 positions agree with TRBD2. V shed 2 bases and J 2 bases; nucleotides not matched to a gene: 5. Germline V gene lookup returns CDR1 SNHLY and CDR2 FYNNEI. CDR3 size: 17 residues.

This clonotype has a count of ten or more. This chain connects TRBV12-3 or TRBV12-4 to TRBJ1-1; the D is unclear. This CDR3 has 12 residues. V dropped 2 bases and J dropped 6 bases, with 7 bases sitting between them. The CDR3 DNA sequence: TGTGCCAGCAGTTTACCGGGCTCTGAAGCTTTCTTT. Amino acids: CASSLPGSEAFF.

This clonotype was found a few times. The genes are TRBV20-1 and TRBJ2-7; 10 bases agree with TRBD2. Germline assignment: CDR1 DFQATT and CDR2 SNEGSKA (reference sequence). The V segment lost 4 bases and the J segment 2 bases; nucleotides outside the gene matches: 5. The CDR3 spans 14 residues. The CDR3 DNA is TGCAGTGCTATAGCGGGGGGAACAACCTACGAGCAGTACTTC. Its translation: CSAIAGGTTYEQYF.

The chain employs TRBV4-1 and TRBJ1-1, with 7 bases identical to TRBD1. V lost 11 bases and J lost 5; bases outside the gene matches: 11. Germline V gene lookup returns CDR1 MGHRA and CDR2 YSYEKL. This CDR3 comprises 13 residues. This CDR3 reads CAASQGGLTEAFF. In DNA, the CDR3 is TGCGCCGCATCCCAGGGGGGGTTGACTGAAGCTTTCTTT.

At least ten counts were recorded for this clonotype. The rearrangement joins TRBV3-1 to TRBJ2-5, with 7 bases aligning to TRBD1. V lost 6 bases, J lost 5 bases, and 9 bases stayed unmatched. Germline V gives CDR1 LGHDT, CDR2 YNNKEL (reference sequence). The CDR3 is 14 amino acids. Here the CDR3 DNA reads TGTGCCAGCAGTGACAGGGTGGGGGCCGAGACCCAGTACTTC. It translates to CASSDRVGAETQYF.

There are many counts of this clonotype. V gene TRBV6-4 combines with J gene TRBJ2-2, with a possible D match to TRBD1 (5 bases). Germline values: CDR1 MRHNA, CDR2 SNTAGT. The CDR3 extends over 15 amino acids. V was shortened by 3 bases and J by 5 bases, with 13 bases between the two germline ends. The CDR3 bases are TGTGCCAGCAGTGAATCAGGGCGCGGAACCGGGGAGCTGTTTTTT. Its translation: CASSESGRGTGELFF.

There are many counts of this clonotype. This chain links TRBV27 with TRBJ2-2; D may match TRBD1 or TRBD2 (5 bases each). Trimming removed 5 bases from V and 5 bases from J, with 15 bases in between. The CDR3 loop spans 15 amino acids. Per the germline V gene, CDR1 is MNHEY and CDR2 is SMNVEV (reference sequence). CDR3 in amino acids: CASSPISWGTGELFF. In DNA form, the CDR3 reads TGTGCCAGCAGTCCCATCTCTTGGGGGACCGGGGAGCTGTTTTTT.

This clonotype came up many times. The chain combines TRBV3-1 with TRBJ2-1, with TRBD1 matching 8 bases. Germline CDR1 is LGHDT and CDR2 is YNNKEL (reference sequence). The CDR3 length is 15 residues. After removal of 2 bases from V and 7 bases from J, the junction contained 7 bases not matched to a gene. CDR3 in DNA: TGTGCCAGCAGCCAACGAGCAGGGGGCTGGAATGAGCAGTTCTTC. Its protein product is CASSQRAGGWNEQFF.

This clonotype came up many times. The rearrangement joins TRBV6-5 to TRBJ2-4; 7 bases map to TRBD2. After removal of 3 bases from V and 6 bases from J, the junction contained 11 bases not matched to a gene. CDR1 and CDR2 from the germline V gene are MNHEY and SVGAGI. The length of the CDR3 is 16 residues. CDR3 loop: CASSYGGGVEGNIQYF. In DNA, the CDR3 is TGTGCCAGCAGTTATGGGGGGGGGGTGGAGGGAAACATTCAGTACTTC.

The CDR3 reads CASSLSVGRVEQYF. The CDR3 coding sequence is TGTGCCAGCAGTTTATCGGTGGGGAGGGTCGAGCAGTACTTC. The V call is TRBV28, the J call TRBJ2-7; 7 bases line up with TRBD2. The CDR3 is made up of 14 amino acids. Germline CDR1 MDHEN, CDR2 SYDVKM. V gave up 1 base and J gave up 6 bases; unmatched junction bases: 6.

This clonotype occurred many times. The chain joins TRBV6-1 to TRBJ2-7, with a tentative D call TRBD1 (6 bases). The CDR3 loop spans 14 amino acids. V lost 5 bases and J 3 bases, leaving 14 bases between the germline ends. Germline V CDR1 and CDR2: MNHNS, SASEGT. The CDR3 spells CASSPRGLSYEQYF. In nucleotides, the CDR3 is TGTGCCAGCAGTCCCAGGGGATTAAGCTACGAGCAGTACTTC.

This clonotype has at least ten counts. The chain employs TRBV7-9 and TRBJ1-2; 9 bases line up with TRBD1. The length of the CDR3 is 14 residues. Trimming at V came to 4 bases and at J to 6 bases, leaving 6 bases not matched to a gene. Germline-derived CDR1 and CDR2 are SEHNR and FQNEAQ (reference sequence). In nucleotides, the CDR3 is TGTGCCAGCAGCTCGGGACAGGGTTTAAATGGCTACACCTTC. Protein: CASSSGQGLNGYTF. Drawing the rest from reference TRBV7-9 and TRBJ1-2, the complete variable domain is DTGVSQNPRHKITKRGQNVTFRCDPISEHNRLYWYRQTLGQGPEFLTYFQNEAQLEKSRLLSDRFSAERPKGSFSTLEIQRTEQGDSAMYLCASSSGQGLNGYTFGSGTRLTVV.

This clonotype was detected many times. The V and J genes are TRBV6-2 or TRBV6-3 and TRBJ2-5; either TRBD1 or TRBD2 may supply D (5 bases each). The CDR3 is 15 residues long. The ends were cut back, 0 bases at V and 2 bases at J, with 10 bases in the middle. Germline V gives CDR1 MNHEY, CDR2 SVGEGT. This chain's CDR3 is CASSYSGTDQETQYF. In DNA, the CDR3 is TGTGCCAGCAGTTACTCCGGGACGGATCAAGAGACCCAGTACTTC.

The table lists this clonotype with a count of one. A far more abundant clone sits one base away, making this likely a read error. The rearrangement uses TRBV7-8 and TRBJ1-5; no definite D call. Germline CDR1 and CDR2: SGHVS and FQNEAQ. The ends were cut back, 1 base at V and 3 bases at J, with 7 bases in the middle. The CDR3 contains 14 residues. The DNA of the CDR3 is TGTGCCAGCAGCTTAGGGGCGGACAATCAGCCCCAGCATTTT. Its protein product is CASSLGADNQPQHF.

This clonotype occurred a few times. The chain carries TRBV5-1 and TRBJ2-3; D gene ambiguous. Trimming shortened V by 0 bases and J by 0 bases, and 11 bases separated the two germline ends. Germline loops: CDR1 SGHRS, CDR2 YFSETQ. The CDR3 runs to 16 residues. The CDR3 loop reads CASSLALDGSTDTQYF. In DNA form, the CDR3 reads TGCGCCAGCAGCTTGGCCCTCGACGGTAGCACAGATACGCAGTATTTT.

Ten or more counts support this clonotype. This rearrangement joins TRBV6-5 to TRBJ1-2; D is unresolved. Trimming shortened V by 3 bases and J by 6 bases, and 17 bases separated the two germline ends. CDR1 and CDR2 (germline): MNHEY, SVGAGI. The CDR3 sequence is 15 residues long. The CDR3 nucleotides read TGTGCCAGCAGTTATTCCCGAGGGAACAGCAATGGCTACACCTTC. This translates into CASSYSRGNSNGYTF.

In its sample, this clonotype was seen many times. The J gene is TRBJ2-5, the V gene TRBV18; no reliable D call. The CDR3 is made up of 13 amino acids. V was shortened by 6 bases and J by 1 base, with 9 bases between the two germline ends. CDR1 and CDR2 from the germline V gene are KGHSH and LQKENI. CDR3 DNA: TGTGCCAGCTCCCGCTACGGCCAAGAGACCCAGTACTTC. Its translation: CASSRYGQETQYF.

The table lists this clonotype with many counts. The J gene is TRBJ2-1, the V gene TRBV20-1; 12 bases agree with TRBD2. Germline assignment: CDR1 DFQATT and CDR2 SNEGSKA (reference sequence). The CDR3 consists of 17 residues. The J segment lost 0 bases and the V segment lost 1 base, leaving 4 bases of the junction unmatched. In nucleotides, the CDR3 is TGCAGTGCTAGAGGGCTAGCGGGGGGGTTCTCCTACAATGAGCAGTTCTTC. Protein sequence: CSARGLAGGFSYNEQFF.

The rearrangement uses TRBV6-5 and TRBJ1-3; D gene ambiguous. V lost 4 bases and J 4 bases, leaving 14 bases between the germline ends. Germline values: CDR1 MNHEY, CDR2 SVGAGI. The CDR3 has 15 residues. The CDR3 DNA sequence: TGTGCCAGCAGTTCCCTGGCGGATGGAGGAAACACCATATATTTT. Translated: CASSSLADGGNTIYF.

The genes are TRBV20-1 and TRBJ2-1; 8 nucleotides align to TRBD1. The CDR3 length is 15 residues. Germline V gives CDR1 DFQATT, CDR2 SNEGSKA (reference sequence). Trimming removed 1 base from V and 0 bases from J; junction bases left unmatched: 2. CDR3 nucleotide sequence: TGCAGTGCTAGAGTTGGGACAGGCTCCTACAATGAGCAGTTCTTC. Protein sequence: CSARVGTGSYNEQFF.

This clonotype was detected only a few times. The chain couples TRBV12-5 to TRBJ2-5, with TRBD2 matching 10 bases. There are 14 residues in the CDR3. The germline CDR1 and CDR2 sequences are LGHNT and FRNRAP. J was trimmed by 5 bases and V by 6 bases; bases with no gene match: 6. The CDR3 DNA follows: TGTGCTAGTGGGATAGCGGGGGGTAGGGAGACCCAGTACTTC. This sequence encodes CASGIAGGRETQYF.

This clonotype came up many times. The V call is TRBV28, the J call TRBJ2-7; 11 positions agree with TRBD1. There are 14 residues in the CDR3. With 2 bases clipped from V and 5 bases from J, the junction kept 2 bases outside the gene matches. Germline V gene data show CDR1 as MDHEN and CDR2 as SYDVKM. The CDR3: CASSLGQGANEQYF. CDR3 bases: TGTGCCAGCAGTTTAGGACAGGGGGCGAACGAGCAGTACTTC.

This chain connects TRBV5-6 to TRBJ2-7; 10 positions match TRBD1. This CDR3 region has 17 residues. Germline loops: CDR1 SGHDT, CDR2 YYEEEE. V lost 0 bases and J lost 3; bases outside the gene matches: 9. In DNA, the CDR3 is TGTGCCAGCAGCTTGGAACACCGGGACAGGGGACTCTACGAGCAGTACTTC. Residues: CASSLEHRDRGLYEQYF. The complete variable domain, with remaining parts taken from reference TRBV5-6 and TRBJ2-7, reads DAGVTQSPTHLIKTRGQQVTLRCSPKSGHDTVSWYQQALGQGPQFIFQYYEEEERQRGNFPDRFSGHQFPNYSSELNVNALLLGDSALYLCASSLEHRDRGLYEQYFGPGTRLTVT.

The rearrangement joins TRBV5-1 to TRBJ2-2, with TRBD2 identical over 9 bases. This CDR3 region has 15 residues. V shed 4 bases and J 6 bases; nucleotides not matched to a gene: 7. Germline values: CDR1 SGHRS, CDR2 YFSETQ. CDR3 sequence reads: CASSTSSGASGELFF. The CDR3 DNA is TGCGCCAGCAGCACCTCTAGCGGGGCCTCCGGGGAGCTGTTTTTT.

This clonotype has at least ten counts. DNA for the CDR3: TGTGCCAGCAGCGCCCAGATGAGCACAGATACGCAGTATTTT. The encoded protein is CASSAQMSTDTQYF. The chain combines TRBV11-2 with TRBJ2-3; D remains ambiguous. The germline V gene has CDR1 SGHAT and CDR2 FQNNGV. The V end was cut by 5 bases, the J end by 0 bases, with 9 bases between. The CDR3 is made up of 14 amino acids.